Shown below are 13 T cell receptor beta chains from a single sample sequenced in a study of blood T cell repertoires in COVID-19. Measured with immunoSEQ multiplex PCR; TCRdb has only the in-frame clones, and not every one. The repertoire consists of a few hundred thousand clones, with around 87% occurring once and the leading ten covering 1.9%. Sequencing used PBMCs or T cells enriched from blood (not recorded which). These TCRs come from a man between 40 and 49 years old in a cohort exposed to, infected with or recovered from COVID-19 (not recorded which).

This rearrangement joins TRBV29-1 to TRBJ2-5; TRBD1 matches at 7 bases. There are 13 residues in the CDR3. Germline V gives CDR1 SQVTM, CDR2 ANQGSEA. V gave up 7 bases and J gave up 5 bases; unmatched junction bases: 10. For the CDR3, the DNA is TGCAGCGCCGACAGGGAATCGGAGGAGACCCAGTACTTC. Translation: CSADRESEETQYF.

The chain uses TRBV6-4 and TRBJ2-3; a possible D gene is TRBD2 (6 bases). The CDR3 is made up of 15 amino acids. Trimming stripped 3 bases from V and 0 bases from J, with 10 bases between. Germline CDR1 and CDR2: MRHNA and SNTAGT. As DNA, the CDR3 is TGTGCCAGCAGTGAAGTAGCGGCTAGCACAGATACGCAGTATTTT. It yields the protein CASSEVAASTDTQYF.

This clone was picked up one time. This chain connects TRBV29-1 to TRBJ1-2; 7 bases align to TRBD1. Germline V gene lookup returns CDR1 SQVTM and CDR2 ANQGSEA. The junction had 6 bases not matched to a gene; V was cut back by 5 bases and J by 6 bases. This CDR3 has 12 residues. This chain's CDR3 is CSVSLTGDGYTF. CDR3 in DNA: TGCAGCGTTTCCTTAACAGGGGATGGCTACACCTTC.

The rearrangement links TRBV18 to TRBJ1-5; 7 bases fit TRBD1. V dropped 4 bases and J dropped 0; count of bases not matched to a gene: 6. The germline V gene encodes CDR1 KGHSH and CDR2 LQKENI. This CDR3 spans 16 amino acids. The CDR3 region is CASSQLGQNSNQPQHF. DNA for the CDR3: TGTGCCAGCTCACAGTTGGGACAGAATAGCAATCAGCCCCAGCATTTT.

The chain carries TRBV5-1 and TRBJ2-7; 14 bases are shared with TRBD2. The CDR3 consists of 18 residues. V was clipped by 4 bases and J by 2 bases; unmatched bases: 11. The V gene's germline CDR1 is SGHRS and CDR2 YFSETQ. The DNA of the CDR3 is TGCGCCAGCAGCCCCGGAGGGACTAGCGGGAGACCTACCTACGAGCAGTACTTC. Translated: CASSPGGTSGRPTYEQYF.

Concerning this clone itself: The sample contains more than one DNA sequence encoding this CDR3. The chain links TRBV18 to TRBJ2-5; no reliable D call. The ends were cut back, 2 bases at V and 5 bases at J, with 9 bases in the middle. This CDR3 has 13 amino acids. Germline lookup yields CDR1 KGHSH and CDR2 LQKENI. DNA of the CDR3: TGTGCCAGCTCACCAACTAACGGGGAGACCCAGTACTTC. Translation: CASSPTNGETQYF.

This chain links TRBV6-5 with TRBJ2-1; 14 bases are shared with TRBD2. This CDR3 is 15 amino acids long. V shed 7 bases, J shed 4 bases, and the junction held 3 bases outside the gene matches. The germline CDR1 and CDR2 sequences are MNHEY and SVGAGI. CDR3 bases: TGTGCCAGCACAGGGACTAGCGGGAGTTACAATGAGCAGTTCTTC. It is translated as CASTGTSGSYNEQFF.

Written as DNA, the CDR3 is TGTGCCAGCAGCAAAAGAATGGGGGGAAATGAAAAACTGTTTTTT. Protein: CASSKRMGGNEKLFF. V and J are TRBV3-1 (or the pseudogene TRBV3-2) and TRBJ1-4; D might be TRBD1 (5 bases). Germline-derived CDR1 and CDR2 are LGHDT and YNNKEL (reference sequence). V was clipped by 5 bases and J by 5 bases, with 15 bases between them. The CDR3 runs 15 residues.

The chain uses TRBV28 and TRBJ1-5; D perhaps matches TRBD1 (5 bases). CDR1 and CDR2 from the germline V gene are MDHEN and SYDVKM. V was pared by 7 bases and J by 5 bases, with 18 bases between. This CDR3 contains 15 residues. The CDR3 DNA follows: TGTGCCAGCACCTTTCGACAGCTACTCGATCAGCCCCAGCATTTT. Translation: CASTFRQLLDQPQHF. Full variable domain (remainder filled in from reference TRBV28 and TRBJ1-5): DVKVTQSSRYLVKRTGEKVFLECVQDMDHENMFWYRQDPGLGLRLIYFSYDVKMKEKGDIPEGYSVSREKKERFSLILESASTNQTSMYLCASTFRQLLDQPQHFGDGTRLSIL.

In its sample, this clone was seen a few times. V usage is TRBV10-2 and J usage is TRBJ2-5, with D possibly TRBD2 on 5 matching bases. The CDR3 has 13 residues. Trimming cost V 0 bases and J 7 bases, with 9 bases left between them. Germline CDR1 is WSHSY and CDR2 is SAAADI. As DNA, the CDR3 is TGCGCCAGCAGTGAGTCCGCACTAGGGACCCAGTACTTC. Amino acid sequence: CASSESALGTQYF.

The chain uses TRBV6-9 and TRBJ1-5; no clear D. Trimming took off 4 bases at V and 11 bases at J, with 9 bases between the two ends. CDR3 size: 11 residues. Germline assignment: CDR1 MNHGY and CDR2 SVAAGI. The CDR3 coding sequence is TGTGCCAGCAGTTCCGACAACACCCAGCATTTT. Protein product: CASSSDNTQHF.

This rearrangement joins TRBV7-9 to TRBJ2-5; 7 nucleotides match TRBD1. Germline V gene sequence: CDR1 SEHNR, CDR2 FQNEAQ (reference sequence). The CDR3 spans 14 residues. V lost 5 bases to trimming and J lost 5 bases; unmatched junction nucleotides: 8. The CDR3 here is CASSKDRWTETQYF. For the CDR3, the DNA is TGTGCCAGCAGCAAGGACAGGTGGACGGAGACCCAGTACTTC. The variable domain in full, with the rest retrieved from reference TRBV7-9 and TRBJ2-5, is DTGVSQNPRHKITKRGQNVTFRCDPISEHNRLYWYRQTLGQGPEFLTYFQNEAQLEKSRLLSDRFSAERPKGSFSTLEIQRTEQGDSAMYLCASSKDRWTETQYFGPGTRLLVL.

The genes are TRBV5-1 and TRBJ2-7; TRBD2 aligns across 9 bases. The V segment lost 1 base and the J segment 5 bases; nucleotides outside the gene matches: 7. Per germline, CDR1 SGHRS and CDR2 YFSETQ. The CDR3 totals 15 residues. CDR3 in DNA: TGCGCCAGCAGCTTGACTAGCGGGCCGGACGACGAGCAGTACTTC. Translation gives CASSLTSGPDDEQYF.